This T cell receptor (beta chain) stems from a study of shared clonotypes between healthy human individuals. Study details: CD4 naive and CD4 memory each took three plates per donor, while CD8 naive took two and CD8 memory one. Study-level findings and limits: Among the subsets, naive ones generally showed larger estimated richness than memory ones.

About this clone itself: Its antigen is as yet unknown.

This CDR3 contains 18 residues. Trimming left V 2 bases short and J 10 bases short, with 27 bases between. The germline V gene has CDR1 SNHLY and CDR2 FYNNEI. Sequenced by immunoSEQ multiplex PCR; TCRdb stores in-frame clones only, minus some. Of roughly 640,000 clones in the sample, around 72% were seen once. This TCR was sampled from a woman in her 30s in good health. The genes are TRBV2 and TRBJ2-1; D possibly corresponds to TRBD2 (5 bases). Sequencing used memory CD4+ T cells sorted from blood. Documented subset: CD45RA-negative fraction. CDR3 region: CASSEPGFVAPLTGEQFF. The CDR3 DNA sequence: TGTGCCAGCAGTGAACCGGGTTTTGTAGCGCCCCTCACGGGGGAGCAGTTCTTC.